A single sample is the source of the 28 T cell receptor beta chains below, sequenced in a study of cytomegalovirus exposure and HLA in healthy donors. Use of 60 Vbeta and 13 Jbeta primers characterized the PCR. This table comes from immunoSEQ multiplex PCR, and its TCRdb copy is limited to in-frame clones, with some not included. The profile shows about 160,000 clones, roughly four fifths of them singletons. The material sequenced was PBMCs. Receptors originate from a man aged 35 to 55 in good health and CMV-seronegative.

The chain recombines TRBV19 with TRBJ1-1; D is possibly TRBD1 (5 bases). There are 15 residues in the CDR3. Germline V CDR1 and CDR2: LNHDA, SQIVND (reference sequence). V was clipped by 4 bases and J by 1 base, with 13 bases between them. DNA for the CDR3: TGTGCCAGTAGTACGGAAGACAGACAGAACACTGAAGCTTTCTTT. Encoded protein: CASSTEDRQNTEAFF.

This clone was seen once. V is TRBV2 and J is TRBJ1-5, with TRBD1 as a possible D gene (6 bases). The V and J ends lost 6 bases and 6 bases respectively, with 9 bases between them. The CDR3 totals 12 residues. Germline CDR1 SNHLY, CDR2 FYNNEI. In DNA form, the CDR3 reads TGTGCCAGCAGCCAGGGGATTCAGCCCCAGCATTTT. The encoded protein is CASSQGIQPQHF.

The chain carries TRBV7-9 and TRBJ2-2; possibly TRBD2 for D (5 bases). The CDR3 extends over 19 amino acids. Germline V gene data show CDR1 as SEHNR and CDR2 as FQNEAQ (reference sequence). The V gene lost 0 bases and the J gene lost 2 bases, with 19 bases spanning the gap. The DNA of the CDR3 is TGTGCCAGCAGCTTAGCTCTTTTCCGAGACGGAGGTAACACCGGGGAGCTGTTTTTT. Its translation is CASSLALFRDGGNTGELFF. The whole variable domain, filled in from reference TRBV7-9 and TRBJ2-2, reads DTGVSQNPRHKITKRGQNVTFRCDPISEHNRLYWYRQTLGQGPEFLTYFQNEAQLEKSRLLSDRFSAERPKGSFSTLEIQRTEQGDSAMYLCASSLALFRDGGNTGELFFGEGSRLTVL.

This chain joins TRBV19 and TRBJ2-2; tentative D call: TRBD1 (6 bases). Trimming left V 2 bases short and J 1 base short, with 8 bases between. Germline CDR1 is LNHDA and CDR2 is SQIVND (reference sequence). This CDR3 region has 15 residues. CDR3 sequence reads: CASSIQGWNTGELFF. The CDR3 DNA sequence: TGTGCCAGTAGTATACAGGGGTGGAACACCGGGGAGCTGTTTTTT.

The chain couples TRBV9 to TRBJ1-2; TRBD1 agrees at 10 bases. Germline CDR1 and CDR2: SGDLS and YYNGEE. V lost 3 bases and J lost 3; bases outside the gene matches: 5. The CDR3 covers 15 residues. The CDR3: CASSADRGLDYGYTF. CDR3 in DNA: TGTGCCAGCAGCGCCGACAGGGGGCTGGACTATGGCTACACCTTC.

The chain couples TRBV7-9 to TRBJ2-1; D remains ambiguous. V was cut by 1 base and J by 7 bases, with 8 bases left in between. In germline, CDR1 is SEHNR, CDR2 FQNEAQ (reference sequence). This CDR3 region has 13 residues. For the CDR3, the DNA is TGTGCCAGCAGCTTAGAGTTACGGAATGAGCAGTTCTTC. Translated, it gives CASSLELRNEQFF.

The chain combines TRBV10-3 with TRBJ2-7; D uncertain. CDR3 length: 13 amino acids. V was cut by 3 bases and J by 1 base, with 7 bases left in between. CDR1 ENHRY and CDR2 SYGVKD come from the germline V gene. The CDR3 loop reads CAISDEDSYEQYF. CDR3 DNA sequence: TGTGCCATCAGTGACGAGGATTCCTACGAGCAGTACTTC.

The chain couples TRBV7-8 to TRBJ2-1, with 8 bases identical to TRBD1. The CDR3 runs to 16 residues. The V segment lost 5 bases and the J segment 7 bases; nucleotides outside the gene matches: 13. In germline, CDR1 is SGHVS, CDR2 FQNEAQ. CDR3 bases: TGTGCCAGCAGCGAGAGACAGGGGAGGTTGGTAAATGAGCAGTTCTTC. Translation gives CASSERQGRLVNEQFF.

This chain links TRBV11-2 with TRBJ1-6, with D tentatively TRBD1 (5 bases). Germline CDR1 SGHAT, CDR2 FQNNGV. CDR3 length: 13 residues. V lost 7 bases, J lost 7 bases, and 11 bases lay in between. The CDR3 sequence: CASNEQANSPLHF. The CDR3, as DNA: TGTGCCAGCAATGAACAGGCGAATTCACCCCTCCACTTT.

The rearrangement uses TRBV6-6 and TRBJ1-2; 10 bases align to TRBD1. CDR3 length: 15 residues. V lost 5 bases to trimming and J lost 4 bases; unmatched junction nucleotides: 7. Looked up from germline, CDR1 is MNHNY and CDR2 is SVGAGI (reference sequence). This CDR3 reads CASSRGQGSFYGYTF. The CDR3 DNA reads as TGTGCCAGCAGTAGGGGACAGGGGAGTTTCTATGGCTACACCTTC.

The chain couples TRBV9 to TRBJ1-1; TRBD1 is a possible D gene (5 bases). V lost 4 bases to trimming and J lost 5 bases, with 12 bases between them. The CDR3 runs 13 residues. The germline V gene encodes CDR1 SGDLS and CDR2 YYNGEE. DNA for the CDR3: TGTGCCAGCAGCTCCGGGGGTGAGACTGAAGCTTTCTTT. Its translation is CASSSGGETEAFF. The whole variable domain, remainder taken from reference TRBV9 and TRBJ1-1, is DSGVTQTPKHLITATGQRVTLRCSPRSGDLSVYWYQQSLDQGLQFLIQYYNGEERAKGNILERFSAQQFPDLHSELNLSSLELGDSALYFCASSSGGETEAFFGQGTRLTVV.

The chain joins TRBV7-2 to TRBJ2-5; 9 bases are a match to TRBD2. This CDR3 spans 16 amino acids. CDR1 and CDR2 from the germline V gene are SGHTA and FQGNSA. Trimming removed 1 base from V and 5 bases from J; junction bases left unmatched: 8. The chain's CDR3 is CASSLGAGGRSETQYF. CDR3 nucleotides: TGTGCCAGCAGCTTAGGGGCGGGGGGGCGATCGGAGACCCAGTACTTC.

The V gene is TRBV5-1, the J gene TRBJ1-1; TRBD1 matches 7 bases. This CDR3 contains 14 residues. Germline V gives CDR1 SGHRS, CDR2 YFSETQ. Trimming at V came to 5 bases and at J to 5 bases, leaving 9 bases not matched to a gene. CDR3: CASRLGGGGTEAFF. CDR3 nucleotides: TGCGCCAGCAGACTAGGGGGCGGAGGGACTGAAGCTTTCTTT.

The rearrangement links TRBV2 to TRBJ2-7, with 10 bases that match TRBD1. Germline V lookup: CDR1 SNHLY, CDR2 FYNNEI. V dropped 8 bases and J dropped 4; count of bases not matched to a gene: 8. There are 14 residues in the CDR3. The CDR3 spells CASERDRGKYEQYF. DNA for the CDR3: TGTGCCAGCGAAAGGGACAGGGGAAAGTACGAGCAGTACTTC. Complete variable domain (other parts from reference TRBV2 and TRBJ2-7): EPEVTQTPSHQVTQMGQEVILRCVPISNHLYFYWYRQILGQKVEFLVSFYNNEISEKSEIFDDQFSVERPDGSNFTLKIRSTKLEDSAMYFCASERDRGKYEQYFGPGTRLTVT.

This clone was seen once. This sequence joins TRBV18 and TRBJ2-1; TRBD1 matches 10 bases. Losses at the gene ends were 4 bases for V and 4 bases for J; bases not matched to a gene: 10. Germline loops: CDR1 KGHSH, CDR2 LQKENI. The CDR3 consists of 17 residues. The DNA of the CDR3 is TGTGCCAGCTCACAAACCGGGACAGGGGTGGGATACAATGAGCAGTTCTTC. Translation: CASSQTGTGVGYNEQFF.

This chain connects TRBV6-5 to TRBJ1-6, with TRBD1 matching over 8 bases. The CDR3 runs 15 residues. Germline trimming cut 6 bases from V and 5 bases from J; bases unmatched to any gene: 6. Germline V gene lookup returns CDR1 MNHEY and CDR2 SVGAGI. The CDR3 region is CASRTGEGNNSPLHF. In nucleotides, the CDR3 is TGTGCCAGCAGGACAGGGGAAGGGAATAATTCACCCCTCCACTTT.

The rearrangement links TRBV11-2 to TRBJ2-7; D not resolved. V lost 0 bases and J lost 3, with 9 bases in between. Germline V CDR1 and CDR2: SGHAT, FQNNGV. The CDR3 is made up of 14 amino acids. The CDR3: CASSLDPRVYEQYF. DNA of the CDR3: TGTGCCAGCAGCTTAGATCCACGAGTCTACGAGCAGTACTTC.

CDR3 protein: CASSLNSPRETQYF. Written as DNA, the CDR3 is TGTGCCAGCAGCTTAAATTCCCCTCGGGAGACCCAGTACTTC. The genes are TRBV7-2 and TRBJ2-5, with D unclear. The V and J ends lost 2 bases and 5 bases respectively, with 12 bases between them. Germline CDR1 is SGHTA and CDR2 is FQGNSA. The CDR3 extends over 14 amino acids.

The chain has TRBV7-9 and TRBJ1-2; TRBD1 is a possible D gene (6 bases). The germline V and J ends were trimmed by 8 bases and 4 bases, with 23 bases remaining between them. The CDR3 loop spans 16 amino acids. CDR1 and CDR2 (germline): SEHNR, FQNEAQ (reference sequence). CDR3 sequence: CASLDVTGLAAYGYTF. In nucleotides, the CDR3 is TGTGCCAGCCTGGACGTTACAGGGTTAGCTGCCTATGGCTACACCTTC.

In nucleotides, the CDR3 is TGCGCCAGCAGCCGGACGGAGGGGAACCACGAGCAGTACTTC. Its protein product is CASSRTEGNHEQYF. This sequence joins TRBV5-1 and TRBJ2-7; TRBD2 might be the D (6 bases). Looked up from germline, CDR1 is SGHRS and CDR2 is YFSETQ. The CDR3 contains 14 residues. The V end was cut by 4 bases, the J end by 5 bases, with 16 bases between. The whole variable domain, filled in from reference TRBV5-1 and TRBJ2-7, reads KAGVTQTPRYLIKTRGQQVTLSCSPISGHRSVSWYQQTPGQGLQFLFEYFSETQRNKGNFPGRFSGRQFSNSRSEMNVSTLELGDSALYLCASSRTEGNHEQYFGPGTRLTVT.

CDR3 sequence reads: CASSLEGHEEETQYF. CDR3 nucleotides: TGTGCCAGCAGTTTAGAGGGACACGAAGAAGAGACCCAGTACTTC. This rearrangement joins TRBV27 to TRBJ2-5, with D possibly matching TRBD1 (6 bases). V lost 2 bases to trimming and J lost 3 bases, with 13 bases between them. The CDR3 consists of 15 residues. CDR1 and CDR2 from the germline V gene are MNHEY and SMNVEV (reference sequence).

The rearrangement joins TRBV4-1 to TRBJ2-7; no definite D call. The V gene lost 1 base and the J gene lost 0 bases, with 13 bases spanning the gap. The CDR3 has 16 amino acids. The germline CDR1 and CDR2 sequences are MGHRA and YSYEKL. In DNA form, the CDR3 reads TGCGCCAGCAGCCAAGGGTTTGCGGTGGACTCCTACGAGCAGTACTTC. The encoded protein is CASSQGFAVDSYEQYF.

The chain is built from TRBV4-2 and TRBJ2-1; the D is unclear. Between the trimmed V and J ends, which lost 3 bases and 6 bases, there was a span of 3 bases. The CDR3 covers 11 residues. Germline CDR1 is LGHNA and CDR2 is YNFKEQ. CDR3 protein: CASSQANEQFF. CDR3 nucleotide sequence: TGTGCCAGCAGCCAGGCCAATGAGCAGTTCTTC.

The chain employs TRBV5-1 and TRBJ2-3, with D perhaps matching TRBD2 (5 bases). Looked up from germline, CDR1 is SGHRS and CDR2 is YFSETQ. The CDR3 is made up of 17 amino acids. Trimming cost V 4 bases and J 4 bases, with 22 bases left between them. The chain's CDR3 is CASSMDAARAGPDTQYF. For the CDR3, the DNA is TGCGCCAGCAGCATGGATGCCGCGCGGGCGGGCCCAGATACGCAGTATTTT.

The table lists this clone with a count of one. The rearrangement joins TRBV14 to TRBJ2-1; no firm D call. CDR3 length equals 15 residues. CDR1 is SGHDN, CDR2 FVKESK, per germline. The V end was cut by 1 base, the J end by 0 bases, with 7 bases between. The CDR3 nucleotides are TGTGCCAGCAGCCAAGGGAGTAGCTCCTACAATGAGCAGTTCTTC. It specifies CASSQGSSSYNEQFF.

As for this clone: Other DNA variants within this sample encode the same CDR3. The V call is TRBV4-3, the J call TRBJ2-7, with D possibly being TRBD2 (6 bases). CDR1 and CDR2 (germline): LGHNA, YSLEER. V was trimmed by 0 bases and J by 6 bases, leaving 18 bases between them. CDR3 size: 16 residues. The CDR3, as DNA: TGCGCCAGCAGCCAAGATGCGGGGAGAGTGGGGTTCGAGCAGTACTTC. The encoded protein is CASSQDAGRVGFEQYF.

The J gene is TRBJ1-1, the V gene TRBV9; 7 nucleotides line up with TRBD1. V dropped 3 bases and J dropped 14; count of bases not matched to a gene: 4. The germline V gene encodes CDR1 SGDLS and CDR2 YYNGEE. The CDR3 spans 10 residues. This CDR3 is CASSGDRVFF. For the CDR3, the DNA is TGTGCCAGCAGCGGAGACAGGGTATTCTTT.

CDR3 protein: CAAIGSGTDTQYF. CDR3 DNA sequence: TGTGCCGCCATCGGATCGGGGACAGATACGCAGTATTTT. The gene calls are TRBV6-5 and TRBJ2-3; a possible D gene is TRBD2 (5 bases). This CDR3 comprises 13 residues. The germline CDR1 and CDR2 sequences are MNHEY and SVGAGI. Trimming pared 11 bases from V and 3 bases from J, leaving 15 bases between.